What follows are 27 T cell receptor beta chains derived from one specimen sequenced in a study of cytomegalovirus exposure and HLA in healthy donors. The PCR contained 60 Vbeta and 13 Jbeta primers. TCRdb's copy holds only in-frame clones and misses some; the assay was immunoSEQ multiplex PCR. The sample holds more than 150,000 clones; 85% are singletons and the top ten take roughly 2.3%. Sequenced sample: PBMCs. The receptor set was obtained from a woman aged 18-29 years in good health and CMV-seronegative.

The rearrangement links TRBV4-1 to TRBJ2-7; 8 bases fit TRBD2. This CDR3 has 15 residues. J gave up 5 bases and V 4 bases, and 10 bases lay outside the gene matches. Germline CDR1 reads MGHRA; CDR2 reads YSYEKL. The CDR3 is CASSRGVAGSDEQYF. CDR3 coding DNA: TGCGCCAGCAGCCGAGGGGTAGCGGGGTCGGACGAGCAGTACTTC.

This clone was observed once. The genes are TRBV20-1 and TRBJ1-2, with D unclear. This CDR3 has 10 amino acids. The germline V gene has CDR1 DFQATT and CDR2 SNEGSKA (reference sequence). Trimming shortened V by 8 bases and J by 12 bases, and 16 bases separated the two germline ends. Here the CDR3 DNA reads TGCAGTCCGTTTACCCCGGCGGACACCTTC. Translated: CSPFTPADTF.

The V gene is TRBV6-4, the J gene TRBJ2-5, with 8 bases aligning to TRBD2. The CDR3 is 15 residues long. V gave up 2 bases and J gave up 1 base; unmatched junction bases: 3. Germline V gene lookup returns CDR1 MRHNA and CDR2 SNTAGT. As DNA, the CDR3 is TGTGCCAGCAGTGACAAAAGCGGGGGCCAAGAGACCCAGTACTTC. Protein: CASSDKSGGQETQYF.

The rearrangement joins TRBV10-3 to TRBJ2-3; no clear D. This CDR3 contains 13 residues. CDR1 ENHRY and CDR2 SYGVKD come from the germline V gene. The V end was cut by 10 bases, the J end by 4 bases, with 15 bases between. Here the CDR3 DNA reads TGTGCCACTCGGCCGGGTCCAGCAGATACGCAGTATTTT. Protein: CATRPGPADTQYF.

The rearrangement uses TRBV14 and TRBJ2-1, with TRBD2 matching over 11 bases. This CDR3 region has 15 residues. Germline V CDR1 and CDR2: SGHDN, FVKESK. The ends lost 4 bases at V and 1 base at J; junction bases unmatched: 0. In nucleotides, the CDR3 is TGTGCCAGCAGCCGACTAGCGGGGTCCTACAATGAGCAGTTCTTC. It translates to CASSRLAGSYNEQFF.

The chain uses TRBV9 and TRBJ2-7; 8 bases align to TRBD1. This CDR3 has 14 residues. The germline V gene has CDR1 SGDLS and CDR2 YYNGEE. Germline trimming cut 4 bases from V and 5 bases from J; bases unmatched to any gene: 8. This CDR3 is CASSLQGAQNEQYF. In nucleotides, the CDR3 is TGTGCCAGCAGCTTGCAGGGGGCGCAGAACGAGCAGTACTTC.

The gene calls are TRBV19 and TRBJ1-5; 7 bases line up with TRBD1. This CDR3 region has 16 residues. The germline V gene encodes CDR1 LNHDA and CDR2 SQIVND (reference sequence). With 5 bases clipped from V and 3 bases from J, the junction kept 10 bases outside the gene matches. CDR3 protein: CASSQSGQAHNQPQHF. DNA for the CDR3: TGTGCCAGTAGTCAATCTGGACAGGCCCACAATCAGCCCCAGCATTTT.

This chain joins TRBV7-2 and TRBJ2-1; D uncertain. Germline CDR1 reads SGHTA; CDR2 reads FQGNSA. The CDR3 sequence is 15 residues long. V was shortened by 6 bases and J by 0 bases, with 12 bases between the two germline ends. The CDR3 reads CASSLQVSSYNEQFF. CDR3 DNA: TGTGCCAGCAGTTTGCAGGTAAGCTCCTACAATGAGCAGTTCTTC. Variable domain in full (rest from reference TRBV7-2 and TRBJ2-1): GAGVSQSPSNKVTEKGKDVELRCDPISGHTALYWYRQSLGQGLEFLIYFQGNSAPDKSGLPSDRFSAERTGGSVSTLTIQRTQQEDSAVYLCASSLQVSSYNEQFFGPGTRLTVL.

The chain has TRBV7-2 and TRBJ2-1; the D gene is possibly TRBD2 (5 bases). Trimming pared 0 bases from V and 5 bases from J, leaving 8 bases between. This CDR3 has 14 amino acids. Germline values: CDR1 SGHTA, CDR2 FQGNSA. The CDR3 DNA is TGTGCCAGCAGCTTAGCCGGGGTAAACAATGAGCAGTTCTTC. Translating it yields CASSLAGVNNEQFF.

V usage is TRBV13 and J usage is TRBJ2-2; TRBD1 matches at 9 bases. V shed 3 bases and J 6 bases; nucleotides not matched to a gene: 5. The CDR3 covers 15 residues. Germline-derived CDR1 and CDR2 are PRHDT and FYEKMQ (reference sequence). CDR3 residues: CASSFRDRAAGELFF. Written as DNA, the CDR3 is TGTGCCAGCAGCTTCCGGGACAGGGCCGCCGGGGAGCTGTTTTTT.

The CDR3 loop reads CATQGLAGSTGELFF. The CDR3 coding sequence is TGTGCCACCCAAGGCCTAGCGGGTTCCACCGGGGAGCTGTTTTTT. This chain joins TRBV6-5 and TRBJ2-2; 8 nucleotides agree with TRBD2. The V segment lost 10 bases and the J segment 4 bases; nucleotides outside the gene matches: 11. In germline, CDR1 is MNHEY, CDR2 SVGAGI. The CDR3 has 15 amino acids.

The CDR3 here is CASSFRGGGYEQYF. The CDR3 DNA reads TGTGCCAGCAGCTTCCGGGGTGGGGGCTACGAGCAGTACTTC. This chain uses TRBV5-4 with TRBJ2-5; D possibly matches TRBD1 or TRBD2 (5 bases each). Gene TRBJ2-7 matches the end of the DNA better, so the J call may be wrong. This CDR3 has 14 amino acids. Germline lookup yields CDR1 SGHNT and CDR2 YYREEE (reference sequence).

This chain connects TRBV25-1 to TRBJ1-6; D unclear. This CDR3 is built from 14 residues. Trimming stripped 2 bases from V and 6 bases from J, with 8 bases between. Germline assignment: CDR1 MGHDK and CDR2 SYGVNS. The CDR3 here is CASSEGLSNSPLHF. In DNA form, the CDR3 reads TGTGCCAGCAGTGAAGGGCTCAGTAATTCACCCCTCCACTTT.

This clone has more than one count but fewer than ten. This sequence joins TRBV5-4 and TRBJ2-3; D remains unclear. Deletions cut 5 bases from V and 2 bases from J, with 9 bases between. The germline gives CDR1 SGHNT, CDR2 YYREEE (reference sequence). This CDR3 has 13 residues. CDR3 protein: CASRPGHTDTQYF. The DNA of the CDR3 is TGTGCCAGCAGACCGGGTCACACAGATACGCAGTATTTT.

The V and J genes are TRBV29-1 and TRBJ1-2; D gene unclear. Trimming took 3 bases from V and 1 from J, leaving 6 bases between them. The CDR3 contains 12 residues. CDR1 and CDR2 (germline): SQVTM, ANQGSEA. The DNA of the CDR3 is TGCAGCGTTGAGAGGGTTAACTATGGCTACACCTTC. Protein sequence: CSVERVNYGYTF.

CDR3 nucleotide sequence: TGTGCCAGCAGGCAGGGGGAACTCTATGGCTACACCTTC. Translating it yields CASRQGELYGYTF. The V gene is TRBV28, the J gene TRBJ1-2, with 7 bases identical to TRBD1. Germline V gene sequence: CDR1 MDHEN, CDR2 SYDVKM. The CDR3 extends over 13 amino acids. Unmatched junction bases numbered 5, after V lost 6 bases and J lost 4 bases.

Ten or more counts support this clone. The CDR3 is CASSHPRAGRREAFF. The CDR3 nucleotides are TGTGCCAGCAGCCACCCCCGGGCAGGGCGCCGTGAAGCTTTCTTT. V is TRBV4-2 and J is TRBJ1-1, with a tentative D call TRBD1 (5 bases). Germline loops: CDR1 LGHNA, CDR2 YNFKEQ. This CDR3 has 15 residues. Trimming stripped 3 bases from V and 7 bases from J, with 18 bases between.

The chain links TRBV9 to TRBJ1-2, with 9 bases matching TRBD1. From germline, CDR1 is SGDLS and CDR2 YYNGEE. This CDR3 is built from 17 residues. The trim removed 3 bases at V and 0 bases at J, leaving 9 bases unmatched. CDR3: CASSGGQGSSANYGYTF. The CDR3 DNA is TGTGCCAGCAGCGGAGGACAGGGGTCTTCTGCTAACTATGGCTACACCTTC. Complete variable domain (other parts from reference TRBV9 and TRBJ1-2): DSGVTQTPKHLITATGQRVTLRCSPRSGDLSVYWYQQSLDQGLQFLIQYYNGEERAKGNILERFSAQQFPDLHSELNLSSLELGDSALYFCASSGGQGSSANYGYTFGSGTRLTVV.

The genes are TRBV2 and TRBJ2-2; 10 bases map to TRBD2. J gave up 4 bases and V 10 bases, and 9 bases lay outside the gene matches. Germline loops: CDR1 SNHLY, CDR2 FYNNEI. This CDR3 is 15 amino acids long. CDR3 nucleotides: TGTGCCATCTCCAGGACTAGCGGAACCACCGGGGAGCTGTTTTTT. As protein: CAISRTSGTTGELFF.

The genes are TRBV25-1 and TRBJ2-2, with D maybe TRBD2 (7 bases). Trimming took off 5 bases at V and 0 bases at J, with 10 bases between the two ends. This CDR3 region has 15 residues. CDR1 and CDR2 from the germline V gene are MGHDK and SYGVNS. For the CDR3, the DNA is TGTGCCAGCAGTACCGGGGGGCCGAACACCGGGGAGCTGTTTTTT. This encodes CASSTGGPNTGELFF. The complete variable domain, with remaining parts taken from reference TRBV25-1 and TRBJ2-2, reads EADIYQTPRYLVIGTGKKITLECSQTMGHDKMYWYQQDPGMELHLIHYSYGVNSTEKGDLSSESTVSRIRTEHFPLTLESARPSHTSQYLCASSTGGPNTGELFFGEGSRLTVL.

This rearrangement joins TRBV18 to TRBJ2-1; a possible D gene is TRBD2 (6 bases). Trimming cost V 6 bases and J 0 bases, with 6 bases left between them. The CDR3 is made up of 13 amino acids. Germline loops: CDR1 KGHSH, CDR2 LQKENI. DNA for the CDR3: TGTGCCAGCTCTAGCGGCTCCTACAATGAGCAGTTCTTC. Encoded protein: CASSSGSYNEQFF.

The CDR3 region has the DNA TGTGCCAGCAGTTTAGGGGCAGCAAGCAGCGGAAACACCATATATTTT. Translating gives CASSLGAASSGNTIYF. The V and J genes are TRBV27 and TRBJ1-3; D is perhaps TRBD1 (5 bases). Germline assignment: CDR1 MNHEY and CDR2 SMNVEV (reference sequence). This CDR3 is 16 amino acids long. V was cut by 2 bases and J by 4 bases, with 15 bases left in between.

The CDR3 nucleotides read TGTGCCAGTAGTCAAGTGCCGGGGGGTTATCAGCCCCAGCATTTT. Translating gives CASSQVPGGYQPQHF. This rearrangement joins TRBV19 to TRBJ1-5; D is possibly TRBD1 (5 bases). Trimming pared 5 bases from V and 5 bases from J, leaving 16 bases between. This CDR3 has 15 amino acids. Germline V gene sequence: CDR1 LNHDA, CDR2 SQIVND (reference sequence).

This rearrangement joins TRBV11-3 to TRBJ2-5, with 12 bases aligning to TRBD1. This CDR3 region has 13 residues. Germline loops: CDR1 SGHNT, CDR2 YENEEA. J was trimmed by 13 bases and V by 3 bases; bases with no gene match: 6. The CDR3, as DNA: TGTGCCAGCAGCTTGGGACAGGGGGCGTCTCTGTACTTC. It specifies CASSLGQGASLYF.

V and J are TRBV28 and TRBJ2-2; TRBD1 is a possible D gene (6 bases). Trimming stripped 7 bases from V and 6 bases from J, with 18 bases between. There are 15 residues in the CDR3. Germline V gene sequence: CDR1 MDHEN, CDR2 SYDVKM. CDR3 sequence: CASTLGEGGPGELFF. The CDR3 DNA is TGTGCCAGCACCTTGGGGGAAGGGGGACCCGGGGAGCTGTTTTTT.

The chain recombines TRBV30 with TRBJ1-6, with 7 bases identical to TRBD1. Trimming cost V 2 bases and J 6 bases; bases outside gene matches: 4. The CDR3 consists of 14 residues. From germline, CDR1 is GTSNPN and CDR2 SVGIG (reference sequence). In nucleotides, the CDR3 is TGTGCCTGGAGTCCGACAGGGATTAATTCACCCCTCCACTTT. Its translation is CAWSPTGINSPLHF.

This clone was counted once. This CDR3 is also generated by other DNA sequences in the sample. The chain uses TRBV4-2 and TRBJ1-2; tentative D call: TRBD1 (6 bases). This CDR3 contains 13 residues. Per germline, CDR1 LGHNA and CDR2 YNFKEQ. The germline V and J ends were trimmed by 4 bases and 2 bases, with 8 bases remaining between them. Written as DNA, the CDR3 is TGTGCCAGCAGCCGAGGGGGAAACTATGGCTACACCTTC. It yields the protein CASSRGGNYGYTF.